These 31 T cell receptor beta chains share one sample of origin, sequenced in a study of shared T cell receptors in the human thymus. Method: immunoSEQ multiplex PCR; TCRdb's copy keeps in-frame clones and lacks some. The sample lists 700,000 to 750,000 clones; over 75% were seen once. These data also featured in a second study, about human thymus T cells.

Specimen: thymocytes. Receptors were obtained from a girl under three years old with a congenital heart defect.

The rearrangement links TRBV5-1 to TRBJ2-5; D might be TRBD2 (5 bases). V was shortened by 3 bases and J by 2 bases, with 11 bases between the two germline ends. Germline assignment: CDR1 SGHRS and CDR2 YFSETQ. This CDR3 comprises 14 residues. The chain's CDR3 is CASSSGSDQETQYF. CDR3 coding DNA: TGCGCCAGCAGCTCGGGGTCCGATCAAGAGACCCAGTACTTC.

V gene TRBV7-3 combines with J gene TRBJ2-1, with 9 bases matching TRBD2. This CDR3 has 15 amino acids. Germline CDR1 is SGHTA and CDR2 is FQGTGA. V shed 1 base and J 8 bases; nucleotides not matched to a gene: 6. CDR3 bases: TGTGCCAGCAGCTTAATTCGGGGCGGGGGGGATGAGCAGTTCTTC. Translating it yields CASSLIRGGGDEQFF. The full variable domain, completed using reference TRBV7-3 and TRBJ2-1, is GAGVSQTPSNKVTEKGKYVELRCDPISGHTALYWYRQSLGQGPEFLIYFQGTGAADDSGLPNDRFFAVRPEGSVSTLKIQRTERGDSAVYLCASSLIRGGGDEQFFGPGTRLTVL.

This clone was seen just once. V gene TRBV5-1 combines with J gene TRBJ2-2, with 7 nucleotides matching TRBD1. Trimming removed 5 bases from V and 5 bases from J; junction bases left unmatched: 0. In germline, CDR1 is SGHRS, CDR2 YFSETQ. The CDR3 extends over 12 amino acids. In DNA form, the CDR3 reads TGCGCCAGCAGACAGGGGACCGGGGAGCTGTTTTTT. Protein product: CASRQGTGELFF.

The chain employs TRBV7-2 and TRBJ1-2; 7 nucleotides line up with TRBD1. Germline V lookup: CDR1 SGHTA, CDR2 FQGNSA. V shed 10 bases and J 5 bases; nucleotides not matched to a gene: 13. This CDR3 spans 14 amino acids. The chain's CDR3 is CAMGGTGVVYGYTF. CDR3 bases: TGTGCCATGGGCGGAACAGGGGTGGTATATGGCTACACCTTC.

The CDR3 loop reads CASSWTAELYGYTF. The CDR3 DNA sequence: TGTGCCAGTAGTTGGACAGCCGAACTCTATGGCTACACCTTC. The genes are TRBV19 and TRBJ1-2, with D tentatively TRBD1 (6 bases). CDR3 length: 14 residues. Germline loops: CDR1 LNHDA, CDR2 SQIVND (reference sequence). Trimming stripped 5 bases from V and 4 bases from J, with 14 bases between.

The J gene is TRBJ1-1, the V gene TRBV19, with 7 bases aligning to TRBD1. From germline, CDR1 is LNHDA and CDR2 SQIVND (reference sequence). This CDR3 spans 15 amino acids. Unmatched junction bases numbered 9, after V lost 8 bases and J lost 0 bases. The CDR3 coding sequence is TGTGCCAGTGAGCCGACAGGGAGAATGAACACTGAAGCTTTCTTT. This gives the protein CASEPTGRMNTEAFF.

The chain links TRBV9 to TRBJ1-6; TRBD1 matches at 9 bases. The V segment lost 3 bases and the J segment 10 bases; nucleotides outside the gene matches: 5. The V gene's germline CDR1 is SGDLS and CDR2 YYNGEE. The CDR3 consists of 14 residues. The CDR3 spells CASSATGGWSPLHF. The DNA of the CDR3 is TGTGCCAGCAGCGCCACAGGGGGCTGGTCACCCCTCCACTTT.

The chain employs TRBV19 and TRBJ2-3, with 9 bases fitting TRBD2. J lost 0 bases, V lost 4 bases, and 8 bases had no gene match. The CDR3 runs 17 residues. Looked up from germline, CDR1 is LNHDA and CDR2 is SQIVND (reference sequence). This CDR3 reads CASSTPLSGGSTDTQYF. CDR3 nucleotide sequence: TGTGCCAGTAGTACACCCCTTAGCGGGGGTAGCACAGATACGCAGTATTTT.

This chain connects TRBV28 to TRBJ1-6; the match to TRBD1 covers 8 bases. V lost 6 bases and J lost 8; bases outside the gene matches: 9. The CDR3 spans 15 residues. Per the germline V gene, CDR1 is MDHEN and CDR2 is SYDVKM. The CDR3 loop reads CASSRWTGRYSPLHF. Here the CDR3 DNA reads TGTGCCAGCAGCCGATGGACAGGGAGGTATTCACCCCTCCACTTT.

The chain employs TRBV5-8 and TRBJ1-1, with 8 bases fitting TRBD1. The length of the CDR3 is 17 residues. Germline V gives CDR1 SGHTS, CDR2 YDEGEE. V shed 1 base, J shed 1 base, and the junction held 9 bases outside the gene matches. The CDR3 DNA is TGTGCCAGCAGCTTGAGGCCGGGACAGGAGTCGAACACTGAAGCTTTCTTT. It yields the protein CASSLRPGQESNTEAFF.

The chain has TRBV5-4 and TRBJ1-2, with TRBD1 matching 7 bases. The V gene end was trimmed by 4 bases and the J gene end by 2 bases; junction bases not matched to a gene: 2. The CDR3 covers 13 residues. Germline V lookup: CDR1 SGHNT, CDR2 YYREEE (reference sequence). CDR3 nucleotides: TGTGCCAGCAGCGGACAGGAGAACTATGGCTACACCTTC. Translating gives CASSGQENYGYTF.

The chain joins TRBV4-1 to TRBJ2-7; perhaps TRBD1 as D (5 bases). Looked up from germline, CDR1 is MGHRA and CDR2 is YSYEKL. With 1 base removed from V and 8 bases from J, the gap between germline ends came to 15 bases. The CDR3 has 14 residues. CDR3 sequence: CASSQVSQWGQQYF. CDR3 in DNA: TGCGCCAGCAGCCAAGTGTCGCAGTGGGGCCAGCAGTACTTC.

The chain has TRBV4-3 and TRBJ2-2, with D possibly being TRBD1 (6 bases). The CDR3 spans 17 residues. V was cut by 3 bases and J by 5 bases, with 19 bases left in between. Looked up from germline, CDR1 is LGHNA and CDR2 is YSLEER. The CDR3 loop is CASSHAPAGARTGELFF. The CDR3 DNA reads as TGCGCCAGCAGCCACGCCCCGGCAGGGGCCCGGACCGGGGAGCTGTTTTTT.

V and J are TRBV7-8 and TRBJ1-1, with 7 bases lining up with TRBD1. The trim removed 4 bases at V and 3 bases at J, leaving 8 bases unmatched. The CDR3 is 15 residues long. Germline V gene sequence: CDR1 SGHVS, CDR2 FQNEAQ. DNA for the CDR3: TGTGCCAGCAGCTGGGAGACCACAGGGGACACTGAAGCTTTCTTT. It encodes CASSWETTGDTEAFF.

The J gene is TRBJ2-2, the V gene TRBV29-1; D gene ambiguous. The germline V gene has CDR1 SQVTM and CDR2 ANQGSEA. There are 11 residues in the CDR3. V was clipped by 4 bases and J by 5 bases, with 5 bases between them. The CDR3 protein is CSVARTGELFF. The CDR3 DNA is TGCAGCGTTGCCCGGACCGGGGAGCTGTTTTTT.

This clone was picked up one time. This sequence joins TRBV7-2 and TRBJ1-3; D remains unclear. Germline V lookup: CDR1 SGHTA, CDR2 FQGNSA. This CDR3 region has 15 residues. V lost 5 bases and J 4 bases, leaving 15 bases between the germline ends. The CDR3 reads CASSLSGQAGNTIYF. CDR3 DNA sequence: TGTGCCAGCAGCCTTAGCGGCCAGGCGGGAAACACCATATATTTT.

The genes are TRBV15 and TRBJ2-3, with 7 bases matching TRBD2. This CDR3 has 13 residues. Losses at the gene ends were 8 bases for V and 4 bases for J; bases not matched to a gene: 6. Germline V gene sequence: CDR1 LNHNV, CDR2 YYDKDF (reference sequence). Here the CDR3 DNA reads TGTGCCACCCTGGGGGGGTATTCAGATACGCAGTATTTT. It specifies CATLGGYSDTQYF.

The V gene is TRBV7-8, the J gene TRBJ1-5; 9 bases agree with TRBD1. This CDR3 contains 15 residues. The ends lost 4 bases at V and 5 bases at J; junction bases unmatched: 6. Germline CDR1 is SGHVS and CDR2 is FQNEAQ. CDR3 protein: CASSCTGGGDQPQHF. As DNA, the CDR3 is TGTGCCAGCAGCTGTACAGGGGGCGGGGATCAGCCCCAGCATTTT.

The chain couples TRBV6-5 to TRBJ2-4, with TRBD1 identical over 11 bases. Germline CDR1 reads MNHEY; CDR2 reads SVGAGI. CDR3 length: 13 amino acids. V dropped 6 bases and J dropped 6; count of bases not matched to a gene: 1. CDR3 DNA sequence: TGTGCCAGCAGGGGACAGGGGGGAAACATTCAGTACTTC. This translates into CASRGQGGNIQYF.

V usage is TRBV6-1 and J usage is TRBJ2-3; D unclear. V shed 7 bases and J shed 6 bases, with 17 bases lying between them. The CDR3 length is 14 residues. CDR1 is MNHNS and CDR2 is SASEGT in the germline V gene. The CDR3 bases are TGTGCCAGCATCCCACGGCTAGAGTTGGATACGCAGTATTTT. Translating gives CASIPRLELDTQYF.

This sequence joins TRBV6-1 and TRBJ2-7, with D possibly TRBD1 on 5 matching bases. CDR3 length equals 14 residues. CDR1 and CDR2 (germline): MNHNS, SASEGT. Trimming stripped 5 bases from V and 4 bases from J, with 15 bases between. The CDR3 sequence is CASSRQISPYEQYF. The CDR3 region has the DNA TGTGCCAGCAGTCGACAGATTTCCCCGTACGAGCAGTACTTC.

The chain has TRBV18 and TRBJ2-1; tentatively, D is TRBD1 (6 bases). This CDR3 has 17 residues. V gave up 0 bases and J gave up 3 bases, with 15 bases separating them. Germline V gene sequence: CDR1 KGHSH, CDR2 LQKENI. CDR3: CASSPPEQGKRYNEQFF. The CDR3 bases are TGTGCCAGCTCACCACCGGAGCAGGGGAAGCGCTACAATGAGCAGTTCTTC.

J is TRBJ2-2 and V is TRBV28, with 9 bases fitting TRBD2. The CDR3 is 17 residues long. Germline V lookup: CDR1 MDHEN, CDR2 SYDVKM. With V trimmed by 5 bases and J by 1 base, 8 bases remained unmatched. Here the CDR3 reads CASSRAGGLLNTGELFF. CDR3 sequence (DNA): TGTGCCAGCAGTCGAGCGGGGGGCCTATTGAACACCGGGGAGCTGTTTTTT.

The CDR3 DNA is TGTGCCAGCAGTCCCGAAAAAGGACAATATAGCAATCAGCCCCAGCATTTT. Translating it yields CASSPEKGQYSNQPQHF. The chain links TRBV2 to TRBJ1-5, with a weak D call TRBD1 (5 bases). CDR3 length: 17 residues. The germline V gene has CDR1 SNHLY and CDR2 FYNNEI. The V gene lost 5 bases and the J gene lost 0 bases, with 17 bases spanning the gap. The full variable domain, completed using reference TRBV2 and TRBJ1-5, is EPEVTQTPSHQVTQMGQEVILRCVPISNHLYFYWYRQILGQKVEFLVSFYNNEISEKSEIFDDQFSVERPDGSNFTLKIRSTKLEDSAMYFCASSPEKGQYSNQPQHFGDGTRLSIL.

The rearrangement links TRBV9 to TRBJ2-5; 7 bases are a match to TRBD2. Germline V gives CDR1 SGDLS, CDR2 YYNGEE. V shed 3 bases and J 3 bases; nucleotides not matched to a gene: 5. The CDR3 runs to 14 residues. The CDR3 here is CASSGSGAKETQYF. CDR3 DNA: TGTGCCAGCAGCGGCAGCGGGGCAAAAGAGACCCAGTACTTC.

The V call is TRBV7-9, the J call TRBJ2-1, with 9 bases that match TRBD1. The CDR3 covers 15 residues. Germline V CDR1 and CDR2: SEHNR, FQNEAQ (reference sequence). The V segment lost 5 bases and the J segment 5 bases; nucleotides outside the gene matches: 7. Written as DNA, the CDR3 is TGTGCCAGCAGCAGAACCGGGACAGGGAACAATGAGCAGTTCTTC. Protein: CASSRTGTGNNEQFF.

This sequence joins TRBV11-2 and TRBJ1-6; the D is unclear. CDR3 size: 15 residues. V lost 1 base and J lost 8, with 12 bases in between. Germline V gene lookup returns CDR1 SGHAT and CDR2 FQNNGV. CDR3 residues: CASSLVPYGDSPLHF. In nucleotides, the CDR3 is TGTGCCAGCAGCTTAGTACCGTATGGAGATTCACCCCTCCACTTT. The full variable domain, with the rest looked up from reference TRBV11-2 and TRBJ1-6, is EAGVAQSPRYKIIEKRQSVAFWCNPISGHATLYWYQQILGQGPKLLIQFQNNGVVDDSQLPKDRFSAERLKGVDSTLKIQPAKLEDSAVYLCASSLVPYGDSPLHFGNGTRLTVT.

The genes are TRBV6-1 and TRBJ2-3; TRBD2 matches 11 bases. Trimming cost V 1 base and J 4 bases; bases outside gene matches: 13. CDR3 size: 19 residues. In germline, CDR1 is MNHNS, CDR2 SASEGT. CDR3 nucleotide sequence: TGTGCCAGCAGTGAAGGGGTTAGCGGGGGGGCCACCCGGTCAGATACGCAGTATTTT. It is translated as CASSEGVSGGATRSDTQYF.

This sequence joins TRBV2 and TRBJ2-7, with 9 bases fitting TRBD2. The CDR3 runs 14 residues. Per the germline V gene, CDR1 is SNHLY and CDR2 is FYNNEI. The J segment lost 4 bases and the V segment lost 7 bases, leaving 8 bases of the junction unmatched. The CDR3 bases are TGTGCCAGCAAGGCTAGCGGGACTCAGTACGAGCAGTACTTC. Amino acids: CASKASGTQYEQYF.

The V and J genes are TRBV2 and TRBJ1-5, with D unresolved. The CDR3 spans 15 residues. With 1 base removed from V and 3 bases from J, the gap between germline ends came to 10 bases. Looked up from germline, CDR1 is SNHLY and CDR2 is FYNNEI. The DNA of the CDR3 is TGTGCCAGCAGTGAAGGGGAGGGTTCCAATCAGCCCCAGCATTTT. Amino acid sequence: CASSEGEGSNQPQHF.

The genes are TRBV9 and TRBJ2-7; maybe TRBD1 (6 bases). The germline CDR1 and CDR2 sequences are SGDLS and YYNGEE. V was cut by 0 bases and J by 5 bases, with 18 bases left in between. This CDR3 has 16 amino acids. CDR3 sequence reads: CASSVGWGRGLNEQYF. DNA of the CDR3: TGTGCCAGCAGCGTAGGGTGGGGGCGCGGCCTTAACGAGCAGTACTTC.